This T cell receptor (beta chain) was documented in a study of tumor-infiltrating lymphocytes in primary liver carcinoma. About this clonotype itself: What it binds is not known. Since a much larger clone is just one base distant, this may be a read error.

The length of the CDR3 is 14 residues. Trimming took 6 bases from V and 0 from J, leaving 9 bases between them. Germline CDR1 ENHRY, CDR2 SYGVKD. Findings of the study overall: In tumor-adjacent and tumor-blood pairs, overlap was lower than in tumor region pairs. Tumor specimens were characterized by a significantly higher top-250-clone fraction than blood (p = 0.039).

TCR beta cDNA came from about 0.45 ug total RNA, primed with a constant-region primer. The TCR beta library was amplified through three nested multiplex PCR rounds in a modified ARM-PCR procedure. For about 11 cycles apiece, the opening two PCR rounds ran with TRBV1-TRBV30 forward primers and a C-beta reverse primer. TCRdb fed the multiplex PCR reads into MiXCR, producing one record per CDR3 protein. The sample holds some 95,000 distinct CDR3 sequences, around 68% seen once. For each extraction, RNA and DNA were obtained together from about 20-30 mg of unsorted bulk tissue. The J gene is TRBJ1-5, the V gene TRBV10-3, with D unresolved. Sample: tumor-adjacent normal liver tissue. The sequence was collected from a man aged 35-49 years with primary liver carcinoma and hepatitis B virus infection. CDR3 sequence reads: CAISPFHSNQPQHF. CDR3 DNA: TGTGCCATCAGCCCCTTTCATAGCAATCAGCCCCAGCATTTT.